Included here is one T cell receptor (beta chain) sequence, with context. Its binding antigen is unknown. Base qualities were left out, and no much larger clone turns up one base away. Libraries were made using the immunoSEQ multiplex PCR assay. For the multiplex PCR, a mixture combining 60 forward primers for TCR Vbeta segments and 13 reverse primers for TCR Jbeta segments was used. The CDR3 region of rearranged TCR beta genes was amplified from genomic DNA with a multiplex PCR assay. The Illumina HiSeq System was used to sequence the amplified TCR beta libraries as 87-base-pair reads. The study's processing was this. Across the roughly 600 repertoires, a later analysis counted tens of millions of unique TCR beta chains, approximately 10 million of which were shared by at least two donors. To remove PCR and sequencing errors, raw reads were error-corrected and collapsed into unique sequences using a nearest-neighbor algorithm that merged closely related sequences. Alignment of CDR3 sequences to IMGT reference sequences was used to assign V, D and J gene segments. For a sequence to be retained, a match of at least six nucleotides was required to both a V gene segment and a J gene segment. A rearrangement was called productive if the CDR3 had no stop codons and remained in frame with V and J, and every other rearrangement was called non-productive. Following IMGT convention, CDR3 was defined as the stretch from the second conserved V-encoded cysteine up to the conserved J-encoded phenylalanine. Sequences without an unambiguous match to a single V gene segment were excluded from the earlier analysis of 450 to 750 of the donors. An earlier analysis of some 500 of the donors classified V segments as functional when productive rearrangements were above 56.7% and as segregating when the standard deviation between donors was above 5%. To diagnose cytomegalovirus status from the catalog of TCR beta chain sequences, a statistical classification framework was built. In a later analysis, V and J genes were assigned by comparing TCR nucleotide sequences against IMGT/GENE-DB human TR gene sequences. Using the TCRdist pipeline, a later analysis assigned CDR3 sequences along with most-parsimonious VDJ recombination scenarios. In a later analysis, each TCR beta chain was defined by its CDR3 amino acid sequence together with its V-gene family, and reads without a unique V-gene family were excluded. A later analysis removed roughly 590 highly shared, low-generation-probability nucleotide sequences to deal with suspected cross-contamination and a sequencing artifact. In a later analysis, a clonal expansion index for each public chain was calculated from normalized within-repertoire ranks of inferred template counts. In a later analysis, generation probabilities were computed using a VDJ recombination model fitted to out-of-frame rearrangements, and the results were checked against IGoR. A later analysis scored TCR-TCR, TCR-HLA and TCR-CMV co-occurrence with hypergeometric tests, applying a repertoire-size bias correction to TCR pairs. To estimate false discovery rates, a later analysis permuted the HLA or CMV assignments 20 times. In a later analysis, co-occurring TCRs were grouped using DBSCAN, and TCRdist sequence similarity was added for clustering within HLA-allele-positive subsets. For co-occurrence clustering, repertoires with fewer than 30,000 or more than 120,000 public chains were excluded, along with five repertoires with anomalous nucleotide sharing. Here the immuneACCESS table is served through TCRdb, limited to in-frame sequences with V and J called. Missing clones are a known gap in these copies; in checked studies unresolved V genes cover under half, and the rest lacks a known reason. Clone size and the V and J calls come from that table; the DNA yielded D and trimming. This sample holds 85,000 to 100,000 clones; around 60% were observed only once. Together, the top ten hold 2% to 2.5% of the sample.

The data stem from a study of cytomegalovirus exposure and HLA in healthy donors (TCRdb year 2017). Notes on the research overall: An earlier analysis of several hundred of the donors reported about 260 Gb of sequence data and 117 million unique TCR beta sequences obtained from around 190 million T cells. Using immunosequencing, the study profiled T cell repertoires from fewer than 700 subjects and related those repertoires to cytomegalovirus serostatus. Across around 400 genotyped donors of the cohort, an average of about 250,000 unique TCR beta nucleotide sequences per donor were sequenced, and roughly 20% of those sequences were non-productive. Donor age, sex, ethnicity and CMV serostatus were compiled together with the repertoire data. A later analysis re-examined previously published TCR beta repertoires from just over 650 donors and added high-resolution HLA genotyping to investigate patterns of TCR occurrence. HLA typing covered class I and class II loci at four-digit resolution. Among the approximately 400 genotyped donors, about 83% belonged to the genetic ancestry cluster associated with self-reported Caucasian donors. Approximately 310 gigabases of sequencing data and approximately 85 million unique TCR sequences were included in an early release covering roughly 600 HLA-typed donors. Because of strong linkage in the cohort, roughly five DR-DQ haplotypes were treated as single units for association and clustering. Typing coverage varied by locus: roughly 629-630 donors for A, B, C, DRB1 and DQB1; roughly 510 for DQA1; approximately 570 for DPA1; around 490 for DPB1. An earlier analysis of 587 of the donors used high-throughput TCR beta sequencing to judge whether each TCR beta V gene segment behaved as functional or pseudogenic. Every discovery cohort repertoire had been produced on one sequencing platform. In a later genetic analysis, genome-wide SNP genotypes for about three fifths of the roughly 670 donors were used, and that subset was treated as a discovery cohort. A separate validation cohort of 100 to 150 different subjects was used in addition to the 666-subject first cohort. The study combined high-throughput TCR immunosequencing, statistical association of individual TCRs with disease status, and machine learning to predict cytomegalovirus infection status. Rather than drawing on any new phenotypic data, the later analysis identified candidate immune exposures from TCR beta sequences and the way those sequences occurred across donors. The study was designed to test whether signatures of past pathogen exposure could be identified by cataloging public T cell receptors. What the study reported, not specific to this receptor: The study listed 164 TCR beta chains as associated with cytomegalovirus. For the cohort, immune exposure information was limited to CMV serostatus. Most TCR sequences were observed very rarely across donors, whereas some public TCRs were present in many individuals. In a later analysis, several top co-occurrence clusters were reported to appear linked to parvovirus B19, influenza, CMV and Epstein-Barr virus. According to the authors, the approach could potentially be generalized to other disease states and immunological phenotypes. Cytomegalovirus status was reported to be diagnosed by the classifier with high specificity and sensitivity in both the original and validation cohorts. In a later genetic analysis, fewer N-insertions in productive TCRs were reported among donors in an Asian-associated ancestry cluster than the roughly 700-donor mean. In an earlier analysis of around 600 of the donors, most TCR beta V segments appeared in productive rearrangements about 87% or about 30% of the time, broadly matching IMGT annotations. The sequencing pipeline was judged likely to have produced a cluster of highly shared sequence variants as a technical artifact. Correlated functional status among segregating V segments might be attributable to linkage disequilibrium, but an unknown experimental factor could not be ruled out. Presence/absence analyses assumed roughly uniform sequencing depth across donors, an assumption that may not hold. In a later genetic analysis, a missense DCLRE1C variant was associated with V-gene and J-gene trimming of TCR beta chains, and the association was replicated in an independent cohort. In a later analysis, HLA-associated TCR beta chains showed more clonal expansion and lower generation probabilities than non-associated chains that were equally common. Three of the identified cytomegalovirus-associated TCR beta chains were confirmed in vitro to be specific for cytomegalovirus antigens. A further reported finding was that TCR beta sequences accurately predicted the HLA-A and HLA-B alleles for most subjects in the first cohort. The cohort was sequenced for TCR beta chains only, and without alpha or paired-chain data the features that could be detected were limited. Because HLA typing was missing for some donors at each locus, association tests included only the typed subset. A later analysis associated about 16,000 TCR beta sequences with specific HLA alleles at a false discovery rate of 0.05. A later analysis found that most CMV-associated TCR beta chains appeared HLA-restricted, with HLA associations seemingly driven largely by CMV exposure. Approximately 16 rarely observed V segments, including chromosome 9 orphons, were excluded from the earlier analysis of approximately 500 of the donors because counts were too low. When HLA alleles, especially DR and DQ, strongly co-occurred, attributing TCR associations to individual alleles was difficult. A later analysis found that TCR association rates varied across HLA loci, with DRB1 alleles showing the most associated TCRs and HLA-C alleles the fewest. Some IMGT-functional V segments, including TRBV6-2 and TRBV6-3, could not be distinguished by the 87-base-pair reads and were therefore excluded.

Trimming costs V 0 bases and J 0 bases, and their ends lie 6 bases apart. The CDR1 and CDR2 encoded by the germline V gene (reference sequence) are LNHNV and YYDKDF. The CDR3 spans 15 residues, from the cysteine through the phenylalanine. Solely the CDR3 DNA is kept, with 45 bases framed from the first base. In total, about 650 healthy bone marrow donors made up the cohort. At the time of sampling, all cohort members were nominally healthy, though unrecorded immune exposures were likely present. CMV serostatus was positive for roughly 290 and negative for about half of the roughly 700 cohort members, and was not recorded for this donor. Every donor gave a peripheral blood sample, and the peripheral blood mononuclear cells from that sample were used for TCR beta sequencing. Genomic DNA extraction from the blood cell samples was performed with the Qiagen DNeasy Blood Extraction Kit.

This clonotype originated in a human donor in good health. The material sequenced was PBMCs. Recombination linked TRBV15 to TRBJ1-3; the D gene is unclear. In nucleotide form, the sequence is TGTGCCACCAGCAGAGATGTTAGCTCTGGAAACACCATATATTTT. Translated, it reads CATSRDVSSGNTIYF.